Following are 8 T cell receptor beta chains from one sample sequenced in a study of cytomegalovirus exposure and HLA in healthy donors. Using immunoSEQ multiplex PCR, the repertoire was profiled, and TCRdb retains in-frame clones only, with some absent. The data show approximately 220,000 clones, around nine tenths seen once. The sequenced sample consisted of PBMCs. Receptor source: a man between 18 and 29 years old in good health and CMV-seronegative.

This chain joins TRBV6-5 and TRBJ2-1; D possibly corresponds to TRBD2 (6 bases). The germline V and J ends were trimmed by 5 bases and 5 bases, with 13 bases remaining between them. The CDR3 is 14 residues long. Germline CDR1 is MNHEY and CDR2 is SVGAGI. CDR3 loop: CASSRPTRDNEQFF. DNA of the CDR3: TGTGCCAGCAGTCGCCCGACTAGGGACAATGAGCAGTTCTTC.

The V call is TRBV6-5, the J call TRBJ1-1, with TRBD1 as a possible D gene (5 bases). Trimming pared 3 bases from V and 1 base from J, leaving 9 bases between. Germline V gene lookup returns CDR1 MNHEY and CDR2 SVGAGI. CDR3 length equals 14 residues. The chain's CDR3 is CASSYQGRNTEAFF. The CDR3 nucleotides read TGTGCCAGCAGTTATCAGGGCAGGAACACTGAAGCTTTCTTT.

This clone was picked up one time. The V gene is TRBV6-4, the J gene TRBJ2-7, with a weak D call TRBD2 (5 bases). Trimming took off 6 bases at V and 3 bases at J, with 18 bases between the two ends. The germline CDR1 and CDR2 sequences are MRHNA and SNTAGT. The CDR3 covers 15 residues. CDR3 residues: CASRSGHRELYEQYF. The CDR3, as DNA: TGTGCCAGCAGAAGCGGTCACCGAGAACTCTACGAGCAGTACTTC.

This clone was detected only once. This sequence joins TRBV5-1 and TRBJ2-1; the match to TRBD2 covers 11 bases. V was pared by 3 bases and J by 5 bases, with 4 bases of the junction left unmatched. From germline, CDR1 is SGHRS and CDR2 YFSETQ. The CDR3 totals 15 residues. The CDR3 loop reads CASSWGTSGDNEQFF. The CDR3 DNA reads as TGCGCCAGCAGCTGGGGGACTAGCGGAGACAATGAGCAGTTCTTC.

The chain recombines TRBV6-1 with TRBJ2-1; 11 nucleotides agree with TRBD2. V trimming: 4 bases; J trimming: 9 bases; junction bases outside the gene matches: 11. Germline V gene data show CDR1 as MNHNS and CDR2 as SASEGT. CDR3 size: 16 residues. CDR3 amino acids: CASSGRRTSGSGEQFF. CDR3 DNA sequence: TGTGCCAGCAGTGGGCGGAGGACTAGCGGGTCTGGTGAGCAGTTCTTC.

The chain has TRBV27 and TRBJ1-5; D ambiguous. CDR1 MNHEY and CDR2 SMNVEV come from the germline V gene (reference sequence). This CDR3 region has 14 residues. The V end lost 2 bases, the J end lost 5 bases, and 10 bases lay between the germline ends. The CDR3 loop is CASSLGGLHQPQHF. The CDR3, as DNA: TGTGCCAGCAGTTTAGGAGGGCTACATCAGCCCCAGCATTTT.

V usage is TRBV27 and J usage is TRBJ2-5; 8 bases match TRBD2. After removal of 3 bases from V and 4 bases from J, the junction contained 1 base not matched to a gene. The CDR3 is 13 amino acids. The germline V gene encodes CDR1 MNHEY and CDR2 SMNVEV (reference sequence). In nucleotides, the CDR3 is TGTGCCAGCAGTTTGGGACTAGGAGAGACCCAGTACTTC. Encoded protein: CASSLGLGETQYF.

The chain is built from TRBV5-1 and TRBJ1-6; 7 bases agree with TRBD1. J lost 7 bases, V lost 4 bases, and 8 bases had no gene match. In germline, CDR1 is SGHRS, CDR2 YFSETQ. The CDR3 sequence is 15 residues long. The CDR3 DNA follows: TGCGCCAGCAGCACAGCGACAGGGAACAATTCACCCCTCCACTTT. It encodes CASSTATGNNSPLHF.